Sequencing of this T cell receptor (beta chain) was carried out in a study of coeliac disease. Using immunoSEQ multiplex PCR, the repertoire was profiled, and TCRdb retains in-frame clones only, with some absent. The sample contains about 6,600 clones, 65% to 80% of which appear only once. General observations from the study: Cross-contamination between intraepithelial and lamina propria cells was possible. Most TRB amino acid sequences occurred in only one sample. Of coeliac lamina propria samples, about 45% of the 18 held published gliadin-specific TRB sequences, versus 1 of 6 controls. Control samples showed higher TRB and TRG clonality than intraepithelial and lamina propria samples in active celiac disease.

In the case of this clone: Antigen unknown.

Germline V gene lookup returns CDR1 MNHNS and CDR2 SASEGT. The CDR3 runs to 16 residues. The TCR originated in a woman aged 18-29 years with active celiac disease. V and J are TRBV6-1 and TRBJ2-5; a possible D gene is TRBD2 (5 bases). Near its end, the DNA agrees better with TRBJ2-7, so the J call may be wrong. The sample taken for sequencing was lamina propria lymphocytes from the gut. This CDR3 is CASSEDISAFSYEQYF. In DNA, the CDR3 is TGTGCCAGCAGTGAAGATATTAGCGCCTTCTCCTACGAGCAGTACTTC.